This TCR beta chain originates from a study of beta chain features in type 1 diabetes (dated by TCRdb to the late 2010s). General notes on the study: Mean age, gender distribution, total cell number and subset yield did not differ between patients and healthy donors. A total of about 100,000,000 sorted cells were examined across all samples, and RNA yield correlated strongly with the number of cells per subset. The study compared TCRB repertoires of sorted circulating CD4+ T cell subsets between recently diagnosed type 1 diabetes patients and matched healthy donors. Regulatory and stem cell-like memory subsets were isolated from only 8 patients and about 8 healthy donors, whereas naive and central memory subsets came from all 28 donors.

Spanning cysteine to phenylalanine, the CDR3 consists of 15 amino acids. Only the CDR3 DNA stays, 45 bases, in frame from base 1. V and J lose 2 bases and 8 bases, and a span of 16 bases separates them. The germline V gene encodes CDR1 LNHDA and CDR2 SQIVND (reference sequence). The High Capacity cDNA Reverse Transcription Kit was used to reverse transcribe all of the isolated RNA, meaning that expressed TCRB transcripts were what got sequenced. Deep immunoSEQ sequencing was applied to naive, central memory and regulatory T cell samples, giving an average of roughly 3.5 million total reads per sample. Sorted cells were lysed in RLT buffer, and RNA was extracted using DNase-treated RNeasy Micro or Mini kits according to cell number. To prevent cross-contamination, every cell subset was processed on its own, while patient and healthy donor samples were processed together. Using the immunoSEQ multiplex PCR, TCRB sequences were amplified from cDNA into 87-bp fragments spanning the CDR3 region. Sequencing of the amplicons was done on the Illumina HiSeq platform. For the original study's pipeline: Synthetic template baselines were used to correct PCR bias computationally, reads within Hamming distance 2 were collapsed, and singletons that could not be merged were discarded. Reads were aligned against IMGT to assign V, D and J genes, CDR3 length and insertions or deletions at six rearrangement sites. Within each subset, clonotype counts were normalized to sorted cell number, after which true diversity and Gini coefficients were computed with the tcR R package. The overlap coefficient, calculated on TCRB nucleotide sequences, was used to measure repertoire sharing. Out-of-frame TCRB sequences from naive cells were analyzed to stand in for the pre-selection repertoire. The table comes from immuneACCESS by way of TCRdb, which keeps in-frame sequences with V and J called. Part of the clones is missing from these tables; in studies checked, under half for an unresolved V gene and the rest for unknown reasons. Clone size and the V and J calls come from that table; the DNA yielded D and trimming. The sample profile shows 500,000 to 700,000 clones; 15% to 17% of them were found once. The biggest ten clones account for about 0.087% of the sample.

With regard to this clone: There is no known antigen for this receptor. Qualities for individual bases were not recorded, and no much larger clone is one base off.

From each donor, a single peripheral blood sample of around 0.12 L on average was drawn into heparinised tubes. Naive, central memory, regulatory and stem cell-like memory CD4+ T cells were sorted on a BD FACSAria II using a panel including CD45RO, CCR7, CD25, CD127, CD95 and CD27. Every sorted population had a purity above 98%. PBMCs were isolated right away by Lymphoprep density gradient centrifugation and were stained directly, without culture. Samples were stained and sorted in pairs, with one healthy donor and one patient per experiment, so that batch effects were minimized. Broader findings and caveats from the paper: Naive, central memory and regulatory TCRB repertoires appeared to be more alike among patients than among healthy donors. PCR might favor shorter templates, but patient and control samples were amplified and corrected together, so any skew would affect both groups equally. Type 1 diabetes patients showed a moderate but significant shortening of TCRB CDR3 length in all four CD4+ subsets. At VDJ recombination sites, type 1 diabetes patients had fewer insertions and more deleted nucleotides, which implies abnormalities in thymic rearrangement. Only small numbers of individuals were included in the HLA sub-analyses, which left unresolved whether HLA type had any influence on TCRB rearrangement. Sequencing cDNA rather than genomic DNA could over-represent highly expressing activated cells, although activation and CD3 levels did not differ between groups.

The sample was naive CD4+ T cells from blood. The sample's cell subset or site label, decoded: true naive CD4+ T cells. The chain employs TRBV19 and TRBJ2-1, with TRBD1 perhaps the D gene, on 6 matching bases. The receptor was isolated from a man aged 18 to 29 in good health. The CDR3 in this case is CASSIPGRRQDEQFF. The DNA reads TGTGCCAGTAGTATACCGGGACGGAGACAGGATGAGCAGTTCTTC.